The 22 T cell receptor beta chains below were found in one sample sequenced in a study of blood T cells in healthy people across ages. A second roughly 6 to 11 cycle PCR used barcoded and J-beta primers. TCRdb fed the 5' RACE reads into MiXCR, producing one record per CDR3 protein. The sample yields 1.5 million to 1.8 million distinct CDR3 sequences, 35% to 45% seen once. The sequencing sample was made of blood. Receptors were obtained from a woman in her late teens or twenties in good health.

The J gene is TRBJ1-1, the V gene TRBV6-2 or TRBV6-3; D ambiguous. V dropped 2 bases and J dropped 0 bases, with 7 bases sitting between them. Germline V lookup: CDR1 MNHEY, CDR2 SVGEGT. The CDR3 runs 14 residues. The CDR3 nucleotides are TGTGCCAGCAGTTACGAACGGCTGAACACTGAAGCTTTCTTT. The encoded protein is CASSYERLNTEAFF.

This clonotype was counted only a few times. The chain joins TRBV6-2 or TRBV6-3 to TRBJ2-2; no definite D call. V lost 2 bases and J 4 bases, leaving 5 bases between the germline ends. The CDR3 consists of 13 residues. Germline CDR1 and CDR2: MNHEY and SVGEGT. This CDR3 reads CASSYMGTGELFF. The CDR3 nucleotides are TGTGCCAGCAGTTACATGGGCACCGGGGAGCTGTTTTTT.

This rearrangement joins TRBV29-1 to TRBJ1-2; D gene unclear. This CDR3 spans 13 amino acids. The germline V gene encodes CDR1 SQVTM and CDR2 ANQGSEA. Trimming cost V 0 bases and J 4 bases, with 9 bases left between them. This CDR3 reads CSVEENGIYGYTF. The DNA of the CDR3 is TGCAGCGTTGAAGAAAATGGGATCTATGGCTACACCTTC.

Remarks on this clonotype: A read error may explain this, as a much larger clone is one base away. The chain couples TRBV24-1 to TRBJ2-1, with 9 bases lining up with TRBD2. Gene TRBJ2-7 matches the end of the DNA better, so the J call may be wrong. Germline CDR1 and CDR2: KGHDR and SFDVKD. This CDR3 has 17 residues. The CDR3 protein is CATSDFRGGRANNEQYF. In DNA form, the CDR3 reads TGTGCCACCAGTGATTTCAGAGGCGGGAGGGCCAACAATGAGCAGTACTTC.

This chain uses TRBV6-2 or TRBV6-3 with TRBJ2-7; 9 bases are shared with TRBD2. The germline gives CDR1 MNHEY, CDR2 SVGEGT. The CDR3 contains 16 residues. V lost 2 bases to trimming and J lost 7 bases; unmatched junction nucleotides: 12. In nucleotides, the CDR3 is TGTGCCAGCAGTTACGGCGGCGGGAGGGCCGGCTATGAGCAGTACTTC. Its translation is CASSYGGGRAGYEQYF.

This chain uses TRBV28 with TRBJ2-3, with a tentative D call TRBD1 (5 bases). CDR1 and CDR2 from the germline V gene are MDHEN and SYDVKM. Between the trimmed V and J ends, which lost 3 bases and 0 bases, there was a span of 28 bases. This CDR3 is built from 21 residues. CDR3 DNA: TGTGCCAGCAGTTTCCCTCGGTTTGAGGACATACCGTACCCAAGCACAGATACGCAGTATTTT. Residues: CASSFPRFEDIPYPSTDTQYF.

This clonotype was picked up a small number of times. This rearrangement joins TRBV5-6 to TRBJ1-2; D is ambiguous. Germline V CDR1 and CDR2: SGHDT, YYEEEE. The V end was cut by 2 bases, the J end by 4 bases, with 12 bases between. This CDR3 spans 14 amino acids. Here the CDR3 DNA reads TGTGCCAGCAGCTTTAGGCCTCCAGGCTATGGCTACACCTTC. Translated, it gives CASSFRPPGYGYTF.

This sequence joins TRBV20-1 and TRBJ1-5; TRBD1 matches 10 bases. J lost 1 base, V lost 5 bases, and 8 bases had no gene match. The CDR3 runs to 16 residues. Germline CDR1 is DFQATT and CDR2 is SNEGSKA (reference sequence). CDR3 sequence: CSADDRQGASNQPQHF. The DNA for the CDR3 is TGCAGTGCTGATGATCGACAGGGGGCAAGCAATCAGCCCCAGCATTTT.

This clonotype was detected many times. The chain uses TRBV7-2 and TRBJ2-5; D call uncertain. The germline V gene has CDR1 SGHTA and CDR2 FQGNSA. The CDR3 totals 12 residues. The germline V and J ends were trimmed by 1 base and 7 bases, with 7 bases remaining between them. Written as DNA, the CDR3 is TGTGCCAGCAGCTTAGGAACAGTGACCCAGTACTTC. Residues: CASSLGTVTQYF.

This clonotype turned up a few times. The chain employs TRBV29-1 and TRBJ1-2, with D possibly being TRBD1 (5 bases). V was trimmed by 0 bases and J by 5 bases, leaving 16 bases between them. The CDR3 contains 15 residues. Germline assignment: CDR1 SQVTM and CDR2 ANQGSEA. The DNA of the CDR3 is TGCAGCGTTGAAGATGGCACCCTTGGGGGATATGGCTACACCTTC. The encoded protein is CSVEDGTLGGYGYTF. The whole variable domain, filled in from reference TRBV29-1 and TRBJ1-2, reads SAVISQKPSRDICQRGTSLTIQCQVDSQVTMMFWYRQQPGQSLTLIATANQGSEATYESGFVIDKFPISRPNLTFSTLTVSNMSPEDSSIYLCSVEDGTLGGYGYTFGSGTRLTVV.

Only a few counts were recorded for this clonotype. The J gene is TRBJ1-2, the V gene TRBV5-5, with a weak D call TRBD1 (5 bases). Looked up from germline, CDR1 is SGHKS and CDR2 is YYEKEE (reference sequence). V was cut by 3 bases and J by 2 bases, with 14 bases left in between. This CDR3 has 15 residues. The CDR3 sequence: CASSWGGRVNYGYTF. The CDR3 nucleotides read TGTGCCAGCAGCTGGGGCGGCAGGGTAAACTATGGCTACACCTTC.

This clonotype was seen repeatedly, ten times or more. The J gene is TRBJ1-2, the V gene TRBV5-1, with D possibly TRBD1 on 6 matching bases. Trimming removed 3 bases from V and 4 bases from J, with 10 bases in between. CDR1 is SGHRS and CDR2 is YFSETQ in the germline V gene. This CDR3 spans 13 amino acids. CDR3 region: CASSWDTPYGYTF. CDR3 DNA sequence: TGCGCCAGCAGCTGGGACACGCCCTATGGCTACACCTTC.

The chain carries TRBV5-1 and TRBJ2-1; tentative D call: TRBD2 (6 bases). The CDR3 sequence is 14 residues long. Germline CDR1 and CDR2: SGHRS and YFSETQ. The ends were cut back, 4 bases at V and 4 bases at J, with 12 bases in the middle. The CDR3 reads CASSRDWAYNEQFF. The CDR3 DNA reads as TGCGCCAGCAGCCGGGACTGGGCTTACAATGAGCAGTTCTTC.

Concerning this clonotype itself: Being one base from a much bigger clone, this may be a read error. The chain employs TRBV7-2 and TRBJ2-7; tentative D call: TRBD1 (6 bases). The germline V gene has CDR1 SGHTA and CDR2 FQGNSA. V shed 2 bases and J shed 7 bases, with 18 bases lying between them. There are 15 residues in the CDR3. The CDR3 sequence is CASSLLGAAYNEQYF. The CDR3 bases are TGTGCCAGCAGCTTATTGGGGGCGGCCTACAATGAGCAGTACTTC.

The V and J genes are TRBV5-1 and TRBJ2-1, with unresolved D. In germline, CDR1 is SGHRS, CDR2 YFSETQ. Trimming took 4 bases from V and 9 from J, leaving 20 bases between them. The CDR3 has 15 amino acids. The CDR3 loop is CASSLQSSLGTEQFF. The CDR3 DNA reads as TGCGCCAGCAGCCTGCAAAGTTCCTTAGGTACTGAGCAGTTCTTC.

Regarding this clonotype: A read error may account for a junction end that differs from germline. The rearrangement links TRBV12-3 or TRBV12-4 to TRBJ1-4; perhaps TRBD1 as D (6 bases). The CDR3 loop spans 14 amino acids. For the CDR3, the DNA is TGTGGCAGCAGTGAAGACAGGAGGAATGAAAAACTGTTTTTT. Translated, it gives CGSSEDRRNEKLFF.

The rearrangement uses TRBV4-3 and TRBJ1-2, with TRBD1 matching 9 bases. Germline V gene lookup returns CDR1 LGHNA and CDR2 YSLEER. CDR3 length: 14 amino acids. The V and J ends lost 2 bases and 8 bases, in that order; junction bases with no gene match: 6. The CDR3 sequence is CASSQPGTGKGYTF. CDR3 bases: TGCGCCAGCAGCCAACCCGGGACAGGGAAAGGCTACACCTTC.

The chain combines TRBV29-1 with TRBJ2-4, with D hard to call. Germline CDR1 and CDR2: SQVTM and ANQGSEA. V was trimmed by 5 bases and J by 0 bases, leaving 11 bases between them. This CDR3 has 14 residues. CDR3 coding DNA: TGCAGCGTTCGTGAAGCACTAGCCAAAAACATTCAGTACTTC. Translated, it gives CSVREALAKNIQYF. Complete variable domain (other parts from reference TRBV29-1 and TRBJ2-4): SAVISQKPSRDICQRGTSLTIQCQVDSQVTMMFWYRQQPGQSLTLIATANQGSEATYESGFVIDKFPISRPNLTFSTLTVSNMSPEDSSIYLCSVREALAKNIQYFGAGTRLSVL.

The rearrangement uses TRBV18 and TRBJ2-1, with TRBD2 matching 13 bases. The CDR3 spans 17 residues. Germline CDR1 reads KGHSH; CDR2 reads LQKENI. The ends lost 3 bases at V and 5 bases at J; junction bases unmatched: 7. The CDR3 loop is CASSPSGTSGDHNEQFF. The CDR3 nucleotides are TGTGCCAGCTCACCTTCCGGGACTAGCGGGGATCACAATGAGCAGTTCTTC.

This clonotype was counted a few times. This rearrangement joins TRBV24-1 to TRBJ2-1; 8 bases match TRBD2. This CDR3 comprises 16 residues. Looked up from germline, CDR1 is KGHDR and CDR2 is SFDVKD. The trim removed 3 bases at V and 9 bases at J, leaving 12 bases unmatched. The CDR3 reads CATSDPGVGRDGEQFF. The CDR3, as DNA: TGTGCCACCAGTGATCCAGGGGTCGGGAGGGACGGTGAGCAGTTCTTC.

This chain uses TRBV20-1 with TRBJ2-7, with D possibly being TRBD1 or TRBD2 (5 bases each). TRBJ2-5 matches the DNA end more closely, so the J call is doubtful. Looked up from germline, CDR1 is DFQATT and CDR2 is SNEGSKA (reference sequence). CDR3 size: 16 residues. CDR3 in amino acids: CSARVPLGGTRETQYF. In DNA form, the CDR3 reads TGCAGTGCTAGAGTGCCCCTTGGGGGAACGAGAGAGACCCAGTACTTC.

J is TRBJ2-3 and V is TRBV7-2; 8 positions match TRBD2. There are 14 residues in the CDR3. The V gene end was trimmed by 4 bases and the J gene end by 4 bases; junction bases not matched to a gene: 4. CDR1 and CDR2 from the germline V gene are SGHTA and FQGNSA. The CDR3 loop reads CASSWASGPDTQYF. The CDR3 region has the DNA TGTGCCAGCAGCTGGGCTAGCGGGCCAGATACGCAGTATTTT.